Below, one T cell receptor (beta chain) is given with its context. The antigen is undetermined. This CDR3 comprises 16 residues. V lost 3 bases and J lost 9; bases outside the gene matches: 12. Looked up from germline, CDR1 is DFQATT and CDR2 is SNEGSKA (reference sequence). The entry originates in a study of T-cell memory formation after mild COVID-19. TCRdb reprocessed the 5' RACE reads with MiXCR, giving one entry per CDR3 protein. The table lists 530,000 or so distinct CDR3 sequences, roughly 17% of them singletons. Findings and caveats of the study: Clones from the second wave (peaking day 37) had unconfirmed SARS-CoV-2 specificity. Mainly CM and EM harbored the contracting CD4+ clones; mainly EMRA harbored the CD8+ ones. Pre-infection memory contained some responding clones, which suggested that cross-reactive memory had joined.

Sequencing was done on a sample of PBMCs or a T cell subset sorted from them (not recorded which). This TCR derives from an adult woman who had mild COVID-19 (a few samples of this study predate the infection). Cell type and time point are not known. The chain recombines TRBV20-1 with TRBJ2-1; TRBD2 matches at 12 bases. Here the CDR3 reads CSASLPSGGAVFEQFF. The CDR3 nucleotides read TGCAGTGCTAGTCTCCCTAGCGGGGGGGCGGTGTTTGAGCAGTTCTTC.